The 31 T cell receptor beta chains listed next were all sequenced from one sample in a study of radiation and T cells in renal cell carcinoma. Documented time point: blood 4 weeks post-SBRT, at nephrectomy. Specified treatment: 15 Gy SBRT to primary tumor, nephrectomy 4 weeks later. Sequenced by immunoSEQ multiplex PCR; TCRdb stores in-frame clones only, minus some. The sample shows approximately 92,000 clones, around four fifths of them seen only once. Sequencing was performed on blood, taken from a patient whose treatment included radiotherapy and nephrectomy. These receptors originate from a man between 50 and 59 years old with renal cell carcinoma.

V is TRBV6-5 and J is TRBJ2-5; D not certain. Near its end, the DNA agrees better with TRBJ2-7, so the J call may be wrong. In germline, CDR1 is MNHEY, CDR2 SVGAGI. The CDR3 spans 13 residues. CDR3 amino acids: CASSSGSLDEQYF. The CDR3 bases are TGTGCCAGCAGTTCCGGCAGCCTCGACGAGCAGTACTTC.

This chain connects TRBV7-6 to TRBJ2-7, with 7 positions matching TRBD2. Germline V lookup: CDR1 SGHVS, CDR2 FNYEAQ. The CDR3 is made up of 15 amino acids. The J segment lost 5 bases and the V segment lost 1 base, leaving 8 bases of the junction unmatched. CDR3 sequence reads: CASSLVAGEVNEQYF. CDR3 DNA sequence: TGTGCCAGCAGCTTAGTTGCGGGAGAAGTAAACGAGCAGTACTTC.

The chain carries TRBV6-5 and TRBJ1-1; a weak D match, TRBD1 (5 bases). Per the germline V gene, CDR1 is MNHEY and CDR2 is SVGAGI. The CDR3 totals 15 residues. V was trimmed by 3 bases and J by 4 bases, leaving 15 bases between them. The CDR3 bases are TGTGCCAGCAGTTATGCCCGGGGGGGTCGCACTGAAGCTTTCTTT. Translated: CASSYARGGRTEAFF.

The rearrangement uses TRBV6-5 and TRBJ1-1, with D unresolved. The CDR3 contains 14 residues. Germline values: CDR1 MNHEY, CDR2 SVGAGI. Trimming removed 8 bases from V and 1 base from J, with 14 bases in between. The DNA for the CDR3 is TGTGCCAGCGGTCAGGTCGTGGGGAACACTGAAGCTTTCTTT. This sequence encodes CASGQVVGNTEAFF.

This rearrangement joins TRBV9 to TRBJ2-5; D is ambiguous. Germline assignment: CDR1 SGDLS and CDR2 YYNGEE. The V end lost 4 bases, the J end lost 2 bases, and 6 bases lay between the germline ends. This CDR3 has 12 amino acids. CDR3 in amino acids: CASSKLQETQYF. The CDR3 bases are TGTGCCAGCAGCAAACTTCAAGAGACCCAGTACTTC.

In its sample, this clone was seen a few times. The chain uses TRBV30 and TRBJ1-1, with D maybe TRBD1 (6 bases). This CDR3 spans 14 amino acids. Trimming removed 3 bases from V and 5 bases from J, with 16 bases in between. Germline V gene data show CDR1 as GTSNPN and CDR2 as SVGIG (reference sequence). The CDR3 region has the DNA TGTGCCTGGAGAGAGGGGGGATGGCGGACTGAAGCTTTCTTT. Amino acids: CAWREGGWRTEAFF.

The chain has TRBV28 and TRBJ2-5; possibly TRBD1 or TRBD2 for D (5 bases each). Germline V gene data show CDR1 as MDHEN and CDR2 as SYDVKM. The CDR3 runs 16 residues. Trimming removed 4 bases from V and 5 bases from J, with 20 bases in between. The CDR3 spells CASSSRDPPRAETQYF. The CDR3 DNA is TGTGCCAGCAGTTCCAGGGACCCTCCCCGCGCGGAGACCCAGTACTTC.

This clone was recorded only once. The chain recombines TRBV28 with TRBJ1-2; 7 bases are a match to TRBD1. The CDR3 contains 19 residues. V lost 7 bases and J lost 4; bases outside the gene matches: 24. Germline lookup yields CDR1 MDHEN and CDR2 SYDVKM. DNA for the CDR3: TGTGCCAGCACTCCCCTCATCCCGGGACAGAGGAGGTTCGGCTATGGCTACACCTTC. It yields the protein CASTPLIPGQRRFGYGYTF.

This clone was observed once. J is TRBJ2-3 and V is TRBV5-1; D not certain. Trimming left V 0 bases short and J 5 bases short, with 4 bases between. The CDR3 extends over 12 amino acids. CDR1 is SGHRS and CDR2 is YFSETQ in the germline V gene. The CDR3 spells CASSLAVDTQYF. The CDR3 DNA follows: TGCGCCAGCAGCTTGGCCGTAGATACGCAGTATTTT. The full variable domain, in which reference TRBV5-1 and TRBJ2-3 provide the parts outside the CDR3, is KAGVTQTPRYLIKTRGQQVTLSCSPISGHRSVSWYQQTPGQGLQFLFEYFSETQRNKGNFPGRFSGRQFSNSRSEMNVSTLELGDSALYLCASSLAVDTQYFGPGTRLTVL.

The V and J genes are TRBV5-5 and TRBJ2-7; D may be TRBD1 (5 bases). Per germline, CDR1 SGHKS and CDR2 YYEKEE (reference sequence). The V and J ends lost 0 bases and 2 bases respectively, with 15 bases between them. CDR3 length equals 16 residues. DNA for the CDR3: TGTGCCAGCAGCTTGGTTCTTGCGACAGCTGCCTACGAGCAGTACTTC. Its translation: CASSLVLATAAYEQYF.

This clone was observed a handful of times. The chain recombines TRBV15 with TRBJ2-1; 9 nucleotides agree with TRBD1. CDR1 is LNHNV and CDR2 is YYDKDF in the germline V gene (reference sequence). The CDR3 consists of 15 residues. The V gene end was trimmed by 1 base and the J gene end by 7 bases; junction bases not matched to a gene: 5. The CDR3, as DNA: TGTGCCACCAGCAGAGGGGACAGGGTGGGAAATGAGCAGTTCTTC. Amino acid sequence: CATSRGDRVGNEQFF.

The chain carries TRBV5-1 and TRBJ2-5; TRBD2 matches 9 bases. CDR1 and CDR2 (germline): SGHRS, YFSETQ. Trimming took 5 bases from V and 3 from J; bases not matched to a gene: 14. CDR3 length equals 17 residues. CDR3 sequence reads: CASSSVSGGILKETQYF. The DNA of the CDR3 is TGCGCCAGCAGTTCAGTTAGCGGGGGAATTCTAAAAGAGACCCAGTACTTC.

The CDR3 nucleotides are TGTGCCGGGTCTGAAGGGGTCTACGAGCAGTACTTC. This translates into CAGSEGVYEQYF. This chain connects TRBV2 to TRBJ2-7, with D possibly TRBD1 on 5 matching bases. The CDR3 loop spans 12 amino acids. The V end was cut by 11 bases, the J end by 3 bases, with 14 bases between. Germline V CDR1 and CDR2: SNHLY, FYNNEI.

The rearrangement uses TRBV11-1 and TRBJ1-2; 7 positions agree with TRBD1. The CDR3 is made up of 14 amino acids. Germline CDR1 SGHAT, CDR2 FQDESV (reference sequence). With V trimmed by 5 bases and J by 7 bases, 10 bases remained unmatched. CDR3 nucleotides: TGTGCCAGCAGCGATACGACAGGGATTGGTGGCTACACCTTC. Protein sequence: CASSDTTGIGGYTF.

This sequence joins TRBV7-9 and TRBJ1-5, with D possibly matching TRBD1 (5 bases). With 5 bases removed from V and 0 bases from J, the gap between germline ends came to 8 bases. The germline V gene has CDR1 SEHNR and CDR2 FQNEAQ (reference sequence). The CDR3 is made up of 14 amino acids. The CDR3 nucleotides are TGTGCCAGCAGCCGCGACAGTAGCAATCAGCCCCAGCATTTT. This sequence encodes CASSRDSSNQPQHF.

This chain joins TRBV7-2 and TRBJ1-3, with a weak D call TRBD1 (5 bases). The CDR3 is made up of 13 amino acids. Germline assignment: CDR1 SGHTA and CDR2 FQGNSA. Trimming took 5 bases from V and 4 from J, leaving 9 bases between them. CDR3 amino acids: CASSPYRGNTIYF. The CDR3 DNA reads TGTGCCAGCAGCCCCTACAGGGGAAACACCATATATTTT.

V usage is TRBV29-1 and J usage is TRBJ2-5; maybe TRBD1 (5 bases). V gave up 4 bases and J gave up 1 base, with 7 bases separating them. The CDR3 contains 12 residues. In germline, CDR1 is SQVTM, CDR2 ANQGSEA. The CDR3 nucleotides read TGCAGCGTTGGACAGATCCAAGAGACCCAGTACTTC. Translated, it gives CSVGQIQETQYF.

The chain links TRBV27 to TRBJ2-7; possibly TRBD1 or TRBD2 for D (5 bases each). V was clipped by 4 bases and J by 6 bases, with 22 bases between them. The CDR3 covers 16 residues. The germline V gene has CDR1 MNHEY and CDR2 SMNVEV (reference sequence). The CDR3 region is CASSSGTVYYRPEQYF. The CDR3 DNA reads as TGTGCCAGCAGTTCCGGGACGGTGTATTATCGACCCGAGCAGTACTTC.

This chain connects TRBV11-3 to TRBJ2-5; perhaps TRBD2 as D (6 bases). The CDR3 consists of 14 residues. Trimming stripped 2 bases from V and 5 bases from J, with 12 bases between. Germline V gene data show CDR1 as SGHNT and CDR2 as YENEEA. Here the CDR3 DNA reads TGTGCCAGCAGCTTACGTTCAGGGAGGGAGACCCAGTACTTC. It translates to CASSLRSGRETQYF.

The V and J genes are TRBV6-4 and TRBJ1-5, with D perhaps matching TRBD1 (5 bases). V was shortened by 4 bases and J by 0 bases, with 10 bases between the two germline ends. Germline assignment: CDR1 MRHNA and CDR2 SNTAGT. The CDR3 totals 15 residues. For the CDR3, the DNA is TGTGCCAGCAGTGGACAGTTATATAGCAATCAGCCCCAGCATTTT. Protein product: CASSGQLYSNQPQHF.

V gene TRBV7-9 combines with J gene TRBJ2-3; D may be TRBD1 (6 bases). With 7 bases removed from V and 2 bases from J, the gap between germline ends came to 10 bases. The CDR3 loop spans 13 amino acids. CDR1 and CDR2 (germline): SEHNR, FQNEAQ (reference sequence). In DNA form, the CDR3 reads TGTGCCAGCATGGGGGCGAACACAGATACGCAGTATTTT. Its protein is CASMGANTDTQYF.

In nucleotides, the CDR3 is TGTGCCAGCAGAGCAGGGCCCCGGATTCAGTACTTC. Translation gives CASRAGPRIQYF. The J gene is TRBJ2-4, the V gene TRBV6-1; weak D call: TRBD1 (5 bases). CDR3 length equals 12 residues. The ends were cut back, 6 bases at V and 10 bases at J, with 13 bases in the middle. CDR1 and CDR2 (germline): MNHNS, SASEGT.

CDR3 protein: CASSLMLASNEAFF. Here the CDR3 DNA reads TGCGCCAGCAGCTTGATGTTGGCAAGCAATGAAGCTTTCTTT. This chain uses TRBV5-1 with TRBJ1-1; D is ambiguous. The germline gives CDR1 SGHRS, CDR2 YFSETQ. This CDR3 contains 14 residues. V was shortened by 1 base and J by 7 bases, with 14 bases between the two germline ends.

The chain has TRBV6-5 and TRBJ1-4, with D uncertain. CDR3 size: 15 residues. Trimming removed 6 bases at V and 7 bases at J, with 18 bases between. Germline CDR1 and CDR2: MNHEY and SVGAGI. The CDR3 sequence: CASRTPGSSPEKLFF. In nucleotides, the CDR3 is TGTGCCAGCAGAACCCCGGGCAGCTCCCCTGAAAAACTGTTTTTT.

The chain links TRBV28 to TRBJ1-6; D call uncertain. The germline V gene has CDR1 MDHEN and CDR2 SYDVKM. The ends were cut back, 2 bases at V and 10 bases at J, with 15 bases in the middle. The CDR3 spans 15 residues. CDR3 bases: TGTGCCAGCAGTTTAGGGCCAGGCGCCGACTCACCCCTCCACTTT. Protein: CASSLGPGADSPLHF. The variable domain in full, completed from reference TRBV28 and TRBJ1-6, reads DVKVTQSSRYLVKRTGEKVFLECVQDMDHENMFWYRQDPGLGLRLIYFSYDVKMKEKGDIPEGYSVSREKKERFSLILESASTNQTSMYLCASSLGPGADSPLHFGNGTRLTVT.

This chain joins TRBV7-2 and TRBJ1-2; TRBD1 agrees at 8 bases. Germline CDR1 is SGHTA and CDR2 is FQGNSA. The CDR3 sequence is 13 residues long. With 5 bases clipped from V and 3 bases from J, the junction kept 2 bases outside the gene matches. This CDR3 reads CASSLGQDYGYTF. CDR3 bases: TGTGCCAGCAGCCTGGGACAGGACTATGGCTACACCTTC.

DNA of the CDR3: TGTGCCATCAGTGTCCGCATCGGGCGGGGGCAAGAGACCCAGTACTTC. Its protein product is CAISVRIGRGQETQYF. This chain joins TRBV10-3 and TRBJ2-5; TRBD2 aligns across 7 bases. CDR1 is ENHRY, CDR2 SYGVKD, per germline. The CDR3 consists of 16 residues. V lost 4 bases and J lost 2; bases outside the gene matches: 10.

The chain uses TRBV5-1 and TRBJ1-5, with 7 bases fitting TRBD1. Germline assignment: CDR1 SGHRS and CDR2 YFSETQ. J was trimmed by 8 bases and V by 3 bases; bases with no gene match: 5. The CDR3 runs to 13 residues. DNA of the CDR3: TGCGCCAGCAGCTATACAGGGGACGAGCCCCAGCATTTT. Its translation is CASSYTGDEPQHF.

The CDR3 region has the DNA TGTGCCAGCAGTTACTCGCGGACTAGAGAGACCCAGTACTTC. Its protein product is CASSYSRTRETQYF. The V and J genes are TRBV6-5 and TRBJ2-5, with 7 bases that match TRBD2. Trimming took 0 bases from V and 4 from J; bases not matched to a gene: 2. CDR1 and CDR2 (germline): MNHEY, SVGAGI. The CDR3 runs to 14 residues.

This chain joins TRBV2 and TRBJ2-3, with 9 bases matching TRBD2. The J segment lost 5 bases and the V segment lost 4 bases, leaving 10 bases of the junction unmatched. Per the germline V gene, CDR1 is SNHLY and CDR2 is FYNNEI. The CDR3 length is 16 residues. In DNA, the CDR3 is TGTGCCAGCAGTGCACGCGGGGGGGCCTGGGGAGATACGCAGTATTTT. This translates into CASSARGGAWGDTQYF.

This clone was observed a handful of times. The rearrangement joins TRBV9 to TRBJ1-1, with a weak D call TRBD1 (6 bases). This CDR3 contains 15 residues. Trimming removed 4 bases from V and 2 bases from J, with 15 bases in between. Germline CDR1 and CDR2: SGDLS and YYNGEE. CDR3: CASSTRGGINTEAFF. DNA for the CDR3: TGTGCCAGCAGCACCCGAGGGGGAATTAACACTGAAGCTTTCTTT.